A selection of T cell receptor beta chains follows, all from one sample in a study of T cell responses to AZD1222 COVID-19 vaccine. Data came from immunoSEQ multiplex PCR; TCRdb stores just in-frame clones and leaves some out. The table lists more than 110,000 clones, around 93% of them singletons, with approximately 3.5% in the top ten. The input for sequencing was peripheral blood, taken 28 days after the second AZD1222 dose. Source of these receptors: an adult who received the AZD1222 COVID-19 vaccine. The CDR3 runs from the conserved cysteine through the conserved F or W. The order of the fields is clone size, D gene, V gene, J gene, CDR3 protein, CDR3 DNA. D genes are given only for firm matches. Clone size is stated in some rows and not others, as once, few, many or a class when expanded.

.	.	TRBV9	TRBJ1-2	CASSDRETLRGGYTF	TGTGCCAGCAGCGATCGGGAGACCTTACGGGGTGGCTACACCTTC
.	.	TRBV7-2	TRBJ2-7	CASSLNGGSYEQYF	TGTGCCAGCAGCTTAAATGGCGGGTCCTACGAGCAGTACTTC
.	TRBD2	TRBV4-3	TRBJ2-1	CASSQDLASGRASYNEQFF	TGCGCCAGCAGCCAAGATCTAGCTAGCGGGAGGGCCTCCTACAATGAGCAGTTCTTC
.	TRBD1	TRBV27	TRBJ1-2	CASTTGQGVDYGYTF	TGTGCCAGCACTACGGGACAGGGGGTGGACTATGGCTACACCTTC
.	.	TRBV5-1	TRBJ1-5	CASSLAENQPQHF	TGCGCCAGCAGCTTGGCAGAGAATCAGCCCCAGCATTTT
.	.	TRBV15	TRBJ2-1	CATRWERATYNEQFF	TGTGCCACCCGTTGGGAGCGAGCAACCTACAATGAGCAGTTCTTC
.	TRBD1	TRBV12-3/TRBV12-4	TRBJ1-5	CASSPQGVQPQHF	TGTGCCAGCAGTCCCCAGGGGGTACAGCCCCAGCATTTT
.	TRBD2	TRBV9	TRBJ2-1	CASSVATQGLAGGMGQFF	TGTGCCAGCAGCGTAGCTACCCAGGGGCTAGCGGGAGGAATGGGGCAGTTCTTC
.	TRBD2	TRBV5-8	TRBJ2-2	CASSNGLAGEAGELFF	TGTGCCAGCAGCAACGGACTAGCGGGAGAAGCCGGGGAGCTGTTTTTT
.	TRBD1	TRBV3-1/TRBV3-2	TRBJ1-2	CASSQEVGTDGYTF	TGTGCCAGCAGCCAAGAAGTCGGGACAGATGGCTACACCTTC
.	TRBD1	TRBV7-8	TRBJ2-2	CASSQRQGLDTGELFF	TGTGCCAGCAGCCAAAGACAGGGTTTGGACACCGGGGAGCTGTTTTTT
once	TRBD1	TRBV18	TRBJ1-2	CASSPTGANYGYTF	TGTGCCAGCTCACCGACAGGGGCCAACTATGGCTACACCTTC
.	TRBD2	TRBV6-2/TRBV6-3	TRBJ2-5	CASSYRPSGRAETQYF	TGTGCCAGCAGTTACCGGCCTAGCGGGAGGGCGGAGACCCAGTACTTC
.	TRBD1	TRBV5-4	TRBJ2-7	CASSLGGQDSYEQYF	TGTGCCAGCAGCTTGGGGGGACAGGACTCCTACGAGCAGTACTTC
.	TRBD2	TRBV4-1	TRBJ2-1	CASSPAGRYNEQFF	TGCGCCAGCAGCCCAGCGGGACGCTACAATGAGCAGTTCTTC
once	.	TRBV24-1	TRBJ2-1	CATSGTNEQFF	TGTGCCACCAGTGGGACGAATGAGCAGTTCTTC
.	.	TRBV19	TRBJ1-5	CASSMRVGNQPQHF	TGTGCCAGTAGTATGAGGGTAGGCAATCAGCCCCAGCATTTT
.	.	TRBV15	TRBJ1-4	CATSRAGTGWEEKLFF	TGTGCCACCAGCAGAGCGGGCACCGGGTGGGAGGAAAAACTGTTTTTT
.	.	TRBV6-5	TRBJ1-6	CASMADYNSPLHF	TGTGCCAGCATGGCAGATTATAATTCACCCCTCCACTTT